These 16 T cell receptor beta chains were sequenced from one sample in a study of blood T cell repertoires in COVID-19. Measured with immunoSEQ multiplex PCR; TCRdb has only the in-frame clones, and not every one. The sample has roughly 230,000 clones; approximately 81% are singletons. Sequenced sample: peripheral blood. The receptor set was obtained from an elderly woman with COVID-19, enrolled during active disease.

This clone was detected only once. V gene TRBV6-1 combines with J gene TRBJ1-1; the D gene is possibly TRBD1 (5 bases). From germline, CDR1 is MNHNS and CDR2 SASEGT. The CDR3 consists of 15 residues. Trimming took 2 bases from V and 0 from J, leaving 10 bases between them. In DNA, the CDR3 is TGTGCCAGCAGTGAACAGGCAGGGCTGAACACTGAAGCTTTCTTT. This codes for CASSEQAGLNTEAFF.

The chain employs TRBV5-1 and TRBJ2-3, with D possibly being TRBD2 (5 bases). The CDR3 loop spans 16 amino acids. Germline CDR1 is SGHRS and CDR2 is YFSETQ. Trimming stripped 0 bases from V and 3 bases from J, with 14 bases between. CDR3 amino acids: CASSLDAGGTTDTQYF. Here the CDR3 DNA reads TGCGCCAGCAGCTTGGACGCCGGAGGTACGACAGATACGCAGTATTTT.

The rearrangement uses TRBV29-1 and TRBJ2-7; D call uncertain. The CDR3 has 11 residues. With 5 bases removed from V and 0 bases from J, the gap between germline ends came to 5 bases. CDR1 and CDR2 from the germline V gene are SQVTM and ANQGSEA. The CDR3 bases are TGCAGCGTTTTAAACTCCTACGAGCAGTACTTC. Encoded protein: CSVLNSYEQYF.

This clone appeared a few times. The genes are TRBV2 and TRBJ2-7; the match to TRBD1 covers 9 bases. This CDR3 has 14 amino acids. The V and J ends lost 10 bases and 0 bases, in that order; junction bases with no gene match: 7. In germline, CDR1 is SNHLY, CDR2 FYNNEI. Written as DNA, the CDR3 is TGTGCCATCGAAACAGGGGGCGGCTCCTACGAGCAGTACGTC. Translated, it gives CAIETGGGSYEQYV.

The rearrangement joins TRBV28 to TRBJ1-1, with 7 bases matching TRBD1. Germline-derived CDR1 and CDR2 are MDHEN and SYDVKM. Germline trimming cut 8 bases from V and 11 bases from J; bases unmatched to any gene: 8. This CDR3 region has 11 residues. The CDR3 region is CASYGQAYAFF. The CDR3 DNA reads TGTGCCAGCTACGGACAGGCCTACGCTTTCTTT.

Regarding this clone: Within the sample, other DNA sequences also encode this same CDR3. The rearrangement uses TRBV7-2 and TRBJ2-5, with 10 bases that match TRBD2. The CDR3 covers 16 residues. The V and J ends lost 1 base and 1 base, in that order; junction bases with no gene match: 3. Germline CDR1 reads SGHTA; CDR2 reads FQGNSA. The DNA of the CDR3 is TGTGCCAGCAGCTTAGGGCTAGCGGGGGCCCAAGAGACCCAGTACTTC. Its translation is CASSLGLAGAQETQYF.

The chain couples TRBV27 to TRBJ2-5, with D tentatively TRBD1 (5 bases). Germline V gives CDR1 MNHEY, CDR2 SMNVEV (reference sequence). The CDR3 contains 16 residues. The V gene lost 5 bases and the J gene lost 2 bases, with 18 bases spanning the gap. This CDR3 reads CASSPLMDIVQETQYF. CDR3 nucleotides: TGTGCCAGCAGTCCCCTCATGGACATAGTTCAAGAGACCCAGTACTTC.

This rearrangement joins TRBV5-1 to TRBJ2-7; TRBD1 matches 8 bases. The CDR3 sequence is 14 residues long. V lost 0 bases and J lost 3; bases outside the gene matches: 2. Germline V gene lookup returns CDR1 SGHRS and CDR2 YFSETQ. In nucleotides, the CDR3 is TGCGCCAGCAGCTTGGGGACAGGGTTCTACGAGCAGTACTTC. Residues: CASSLGTGFYEQYF.

The genes are TRBV5-1 and TRBJ2-7; 7 bases agree with TRBD1. Germline V gives CDR1 SGHRS, CDR2 YFSETQ. The J segment lost 6 bases and the V segment lost 5 bases, leaving 5 bases of the junction unmatched. This CDR3 comprises 12 residues. This CDR3 is CASRRGQTEQYF. CDR3 coding DNA: TGCGCCAGCAGGAGGGGGCAAACCGAGCAGTACTTC. Looking up the rest from reference TRBV5-1 and TRBJ2-7 gives the full variable domain: KAGVTQTPRYLIKTRGQQVTLSCSPISGHRSVSWYQQTPGQGLQFLFEYFSETQRNKGNFPGRFSGRQFSNSRSEMNVSTLELGDSALYLCASRRGQTEQYFGPGTRLTVT.

This clone was counted a few times. The chain links TRBV6-6 to TRBJ2-5; 10 positions match TRBD1. Germline CDR1 and CDR2: MNHNY and SVGAGI (reference sequence). The length of the CDR3 is 14 residues. V gave up 4 bases and J gave up 4 bases; unmatched junction bases: 3. The CDR3 loop reads CASSFRDRGETQYF. The CDR3 nucleotides read TGTGCCAGCAGTTTCAGGGACAGGGGAGAGACCCAGTACTTC.

This clone came up once. This CDR3 reads CASSRQGARTEAFF. CDR3 bases: TGTGCCAGCAGCCGACAGGGGGCGCGCACTGAAGCTTTCTTT. This sequence joins TRBV6-5 and TRBJ1-1, with 10 bases that match TRBD1. Germline V gene sequence: CDR1 MNHEY, CDR2 SVGAGI. V was pared by 6 bases and J by 4 bases, with 5 bases of the junction left unmatched. CDR3 size: 14 residues.

The chain employs TRBV7-2 and TRBJ1-1; 7 bases map to TRBD1. Trimming took 4 bases from V and 4 from J; bases not matched to a gene: 6. The germline V gene has CDR1 SGHTA and CDR2 FQGNSA. The CDR3 loop spans 14 amino acids. This CDR3 is CASSSVRGLTEAFF. As DNA, the CDR3 is TGTGCCAGCAGCTCCGTGAGGGGGCTCACTGAAGCTTTCTTT.

This clone has just a few counts. The CDR3 DNA is TGTGCCAGCAGTTTTACAGGGGACTATGGCTACACCTTC. Translated, it gives CASSFTGDYGYTF. The chain uses TRBV12-3 or TRBV12-4 and TRBJ1-2; TRBD1 matches 7 bases. J was trimmed by 3 bases and V by 3 bases; bases with no gene match: 1. The CDR3 has 13 amino acids.

The chain is built from TRBV27 and TRBJ2-1, with D hard to call. Trimming cost V 3 bases and J 5 bases, with 14 bases left between them. CDR1 is MNHEY, CDR2 SMNVEV, per germline (reference sequence). This CDR3 region has 15 residues. In DNA form, the CDR3 reads TGTGCCAGCAGTTTCCATAGAAGCCTAAACAATGAGCAGTTCTTC. Amino acid sequence: CASSFHRSLNNEQFF.

This chain connects TRBV18 to TRBJ1-1, with 10 bases matching TRBD1. The CDR3 spans 13 residues. V was clipped by 5 bases and J by 10 bases; unmatched bases: 7. Germline CDR1 and CDR2: KGHSH and LQKENI. CDR3 bases: TGTGCCAGCTCAGCTGACAGGGGGCGACGAGCTTTCTTT. Its translation is CASSADRGRRAFF.

This clone was detected once. The chain links TRBV18 to TRBJ1-1, with TRBD1 as a possible D gene (6 bases). The CDR3 contains 14 residues. V was cut by 2 bases and J by 3 bases, with 10 bases left in between. Germline values: CDR1 KGHSH, CDR2 LQKENI. The CDR3 sequence is CASSPTGIDTEAFF. CDR3 coding DNA: TGTGCCAGCTCACCAACAGGGATCGACACTGAAGCTTTCTTT.